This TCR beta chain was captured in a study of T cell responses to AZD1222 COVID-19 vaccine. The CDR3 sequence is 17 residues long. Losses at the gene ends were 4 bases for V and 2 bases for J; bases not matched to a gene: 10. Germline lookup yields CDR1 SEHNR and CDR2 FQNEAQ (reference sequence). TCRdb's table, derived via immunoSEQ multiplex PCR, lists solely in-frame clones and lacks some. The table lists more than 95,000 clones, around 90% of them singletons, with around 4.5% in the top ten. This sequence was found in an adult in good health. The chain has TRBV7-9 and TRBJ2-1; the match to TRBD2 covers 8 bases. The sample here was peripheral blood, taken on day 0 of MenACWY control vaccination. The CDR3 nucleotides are TGTGCCAGCAGCTCCTCACCGGGGCGGGGGGCCTACAATGAGCAGTTCTTC. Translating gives CASSSSPGRGAYNEQFF. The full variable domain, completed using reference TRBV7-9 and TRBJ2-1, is DTGVSQNPRHKITKRGQNVTFRCDPISEHNRLYWYRQTLGQGPEFLTYFQNEAQLEKSRLLSDRFSAERPKGSFSTLEIQRTEQGDSAMYLCASSSSPGRGAYNEQFFGPGTRLTVL.